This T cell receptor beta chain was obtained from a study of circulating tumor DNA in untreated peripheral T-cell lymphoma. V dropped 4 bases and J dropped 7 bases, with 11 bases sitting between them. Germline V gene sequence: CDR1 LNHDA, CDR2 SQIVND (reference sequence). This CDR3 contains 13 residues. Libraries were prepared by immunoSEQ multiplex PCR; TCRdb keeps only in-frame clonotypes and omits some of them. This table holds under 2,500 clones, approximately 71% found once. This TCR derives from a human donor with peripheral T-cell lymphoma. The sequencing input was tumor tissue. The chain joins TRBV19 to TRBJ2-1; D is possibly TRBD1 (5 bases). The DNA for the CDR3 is TGTGCCAGTAGTAACCCCCCAGGGAATGAGCAGTTCTTC. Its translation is CASSNPPGNEQFF.